These 32 T cell receptor beta chains share one sample of origin, sequenced in a study of T cells in localized non-small cell lung cancer. Assay: immunoSEQ multiplex PCR; the TCRdb copy retains only in-frame clones and omits some. The sample gives about 22,000 clones, approximately 84% of which show up once; 2.4% is in the top ten. This specimen was peripheral blood, taken before any cancer treatment. Every receptor here comes from a man aged 35-69 years with stage I lung adenocarcinoma.

This chain links TRBV11-2 with TRBJ1-4; D gene uncertain. Trimming cost V 3 bases and J 9 bases, with 11 bases left between them. This CDR3 has 13 residues. CDR1 and CDR2 from the germline V gene are SGHAT and FQNNGV. CDR3: CASSFLDGKKLFF. CDR3 sequence (DNA): TGTGCCAGCAGCTTTTTGGACGGCAAAAAACTGTTTTTT.

This chain uses TRBV2 with TRBJ2-3; 9 bases match TRBD1. The CDR3 runs 15 residues. Germline loops: CDR1 SNHLY, CDR2 FYNNEI. J gave up 0 bases and V 7 bases, and 5 bases lay outside the gene matches. CDR3 coding DNA: TGTGCCAGCAACCGGGACAGGGCGAGCACAGATACGCAGTATTTT. It encodes CASNRDRASTDTQYF.

The CDR3 loop is CASSSSAGDTETQYF. The CDR3 nucleotides read TGTGCCAGCAGCTCTTCGGCGGGAGATACAGAGACCCAGTACTTC. The chain joins TRBV7-2 to TRBJ2-5; 7 bases agree with TRBD2. V lost 4 bases, J lost 4 bases, and 9 bases stayed unmatched. Germline values: CDR1 SGHTA, CDR2 FQGNSA. This CDR3 is built from 15 residues. The full variable domain, in which reference TRBV7-2 and TRBJ2-5 provide the parts outside the CDR3, is GAGVSQSPSNKVTEKGKDVELRCDPISGHTALYWYRQSLGQGLEFLIYFQGNSAPDKSGLPSDRFSAERTGGSVSTLTIQRTQQEDSAVYLCASSSSAGDTETQYFGPGTRLLVL.

The V and J genes are TRBV19 and TRBJ2-7, with 10 bases matching TRBD2. This CDR3 is 18 amino acids long. CDR1 LNHDA and CDR2 SQIVND come from the germline V gene (reference sequence). J was trimmed by 0 bases and V by 5 bases; bases with no gene match: 13. CDR3 in amino acids: CASSRKGTSDSPSYEQYF. The DNA of the CDR3 is TGTGCCAGTAGTCGTAAGGGGACTAGCGACTCACCCTCCTACGAGCAGTACTTC.

This chain uses TRBV21-1 with TRBJ1-5; the listed D gene, TRBD1, was not tested against the DNA. TRBV21-1 has pseudogene status. The CDR3 is made up of 15 amino acids. This chain's CDR3 is CASYNRTGGDQPQHF. The CDR3 nucleotides read TGTGCCAGCTATAATAGGACAGGGGGCGATCAGCCCCAGCATTTT.

The genes are TRBV7-9 and TRBJ2-7, with 11 nucleotides matching TRBD1. The J segment lost 6 bases and the V segment lost 4 bases, leaving 8 bases of the junction unmatched. The CDR3 contains 15 residues. Germline V CDR1 and CDR2: SEHNR, FQNEAQ (reference sequence). The CDR3 here is CASSSFRDRGFEQYF. CDR3 DNA: TGTGCCAGCAGCTCCTTCCGGGACAGGGGGTTCGAGCAGTACTTC.

This chain connects TRBV4-1 to TRBJ2-7; D may be TRBD1 or TRBD2 (6 bases each). Germline CDR1 reads MGHRA; CDR2 reads YSYEKL. V was cut by 1 base and J by 3 bases, with 16 bases left in between. The CDR3 is 16 residues long. The CDR3 DNA follows: TGCGCCAGCAGCCAAGTATATGGGGGCGGGGTCTACGAGCAGTACTTC. This translates into CASSQVYGGGVYEQYF.

The rearrangement links TRBV7-6 to TRBJ2-3; 8 nucleotides align to TRBD2. CDR3 length: 15 residues. V gave up 8 bases and J gave up 4 bases; unmatched junction bases: 11. Germline V gene data show CDR1 as SGHVS and CDR2 as FNYEAQ. Here the CDR3 DNA reads TGTGCCAGCCGCGGAGGTGCGGGAGGTGCAGATACGCAGTATTTT. Residues: CASRGGAGGADTQYF. Full variable domain (outside the CDR3, taken from reference TRBV7-6 and TRBJ2-3): GAGVSQSPRYKVTKRGQDVALRCDPISGHVSLYWYRQALGQGPEFLTYFNYEAQQDKSGLPNDRFSAERPEGSISTLTIQRTEQRDSAMYRCASRGGAGGADTQYFGPGTRLTVL.

The chain employs TRBV7-9 and TRBJ2-5, with D unclear. The germline CDR1 and CDR2 sequences are SEHNR and FQNEAQ (reference sequence). V lost 3 bases, J lost 5 bases, and 4 bases lay in between. There are 11 residues in the CDR3. The CDR3 loop is CASSFFETQYF. Here the CDR3 DNA reads TGTGCCAGCAGCTTCTTTGAGACCCAGTACTTC.

The chain links TRBV7-2 to TRBJ1-2; D unresolved. The germline CDR1 and CDR2 sequences are SGHTA and FQGNSA. Trimming shortened V by 1 base and J by 8 bases, and 14 bases separated the two germline ends. There are 14 residues in the CDR3. The CDR3 loop is CASSLVSGVKGYTF. DNA for the CDR3: TGTGCCAGCAGCTTAGTTTCAGGTGTTAAAGGCTACACCTTC.

This chain uses TRBV28 with TRBJ2-2; 7 bases map to TRBD2. The J segment lost 6 bases and the V segment lost 5 bases, leaving 3 bases of the junction unmatched. The CDR3 length is 13 residues. Per germline, CDR1 MDHEN and CDR2 SYDVKM. CDR3 DNA: TGTGCCAGCAGTCCCGGACTAGCCGGGGAGCTGTTTTTT. It specifies CASSPGLAGELFF.

The chain couples TRBV28 to TRBJ1-2, with 10 positions matching TRBD1. Germline values: CDR1 MDHEN, CDR2 SYDVKM. This CDR3 has 14 amino acids. V lost 6 bases and J lost 4; bases outside the gene matches: 5. The CDR3 sequence: CASRGTGEGYGYTF. DNA for the CDR3: TGTGCCAGCAGGGGGACAGGGGAGGGCTATGGCTACACCTTC.

The chain has TRBV4-2 and TRBJ2-5; 7 bases fit TRBD1. The CDR3 has 11 residues. Germline CDR1 LGHNA, CDR2 YNFKEQ. The CDR3 DNA reads as TGTGAGACAGGGCTTAGGGAGACCCAGTACTTC. This translates into CETGLRETQYF.

The table lists this clone with a count of one. This chain uses TRBV4-1 with TRBJ2-7; 10 bases map to TRBD1. The junction had 2 bases not matched to a gene; V was cut back by 4 bases and J by 2 bases. This CDR3 has 14 amino acids. CDR1 MGHRA and CDR2 YSYEKL come from the germline V gene. The DNA for the CDR3 is TGCGCCAGCAGCCCCGGGACAGGGGCCTACGAGCAGTACTTC. Translated: CASSPGTGAYEQYF.

This clone came up once. The genes are TRBV4-3 and TRBJ1-1; D might be TRBD1 (5 bases). There are 15 residues in the CDR3. Looked up from germline, CDR1 is LGHNA and CDR2 is YSLEER. Trimming took 4 bases from V and 6 from J, leaving 18 bases between them. The CDR3 sequence: CASSRNSGGESEAFF. The CDR3 coding sequence is TGCGCCAGCAGCCGTAATTCGGGGGGGGAATCTGAAGCTTTCTTT.

The count of this clone is one. This chain joins TRBV21-1 and TRBJ2-3; TRBD1 was called by the table and not checked on the DNA. TRBV21-1 corresponds to a pseudogene. The CDR3 sequence is 19 residues long. CDR3 region: CASSHNDRATITSTDTQYF. In DNA, the CDR3 is TGTGCCAGCAGCCACAACGACAGGGCAACTATTACTAGCACAGATACGCAGTATTTT.

This chain links TRBV7-8 with TRBJ1-2, with D perhaps TRBD1 (5 bases). Germline CDR1 reads SGHVS; CDR2 reads FQNEAQ. V shed 2 bases and J shed 7 bases, with 23 bases lying between them. This CDR3 is built from 17 residues. CDR3 bases: TGTGCCAGCAGCTTAACCCGTTTCGGCCCCACAGGATTTGGCTACACCTTC. The encoded protein is CASSLTRFGPTGFGYTF.

The chain employs TRBV19 and TRBJ2-5, with TRBD1 identical over 9 bases. Germline-derived CDR1 and CDR2 are LNHDA and SQIVND (reference sequence). This CDR3 has 14 residues. The V gene end was trimmed by 8 bases and the J gene end by 4 bases; junction bases not matched to a gene: 8. The CDR3 DNA reads TGTGCCAGTGGAGTACAGGGGGCTGGAGAGACCCAGTACTTC. Translating it yields CASGVQGAGETQYF.

CDR3 protein: CASSLGTPTYEQYF. The CDR3 region has the DNA TGTGCCAGCAGCTTAGGGACTCCTACCTACGAGCAGTACTTC. This rearrangement joins TRBV7-2 to TRBJ2-7, with D possibly TRBD2 on 5 matching bases. This CDR3 is built from 14 residues. CDR1 and CDR2 (germline): SGHTA, FQGNSA. V was cut by 1 base and J by 2 bases, with 9 bases left in between.

This chain connects TRBV29-1 to TRBJ1-1; a possible D gene is TRBD1 (6 bases). V lost 7 bases and J 0 bases, leaving 15 bases between the germline ends. In germline, CDR1 is SQVTM, CDR2 ANQGSEA. The CDR3 loop spans 14 amino acids. The CDR3 region is CSAQPGAMNTEAFF. The CDR3 nucleotides read TGCAGCGCTCAGCCGGGGGCCATGAACACTGAAGCTTTCTTT.

The chain combines TRBV29-1 with TRBJ2-7; the D call may be TRBD1 or TRBD2 (5 bases each). Germline lookup yields CDR1 SQVTM and CDR2 ANQGSEA. Trimming took off 5 bases at V and 3 bases at J, with 14 bases between the two ends. The CDR3 is 13 amino acids. The CDR3 is CSVSGTRGYEQYF. CDR3 in DNA: TGCAGCGTTTCCGGGACCAGAGGCTACGAGCAGTACTTC.

The chain combines TRBV11-2 with TRBJ2-7; TRBD2 aligns across 13 bases. The CDR3 runs to 16 residues. The V and J ends lost 5 bases and 5 bases, in that order; junction bases with no gene match: 9. Germline V CDR1 and CDR2: SGHAT, FQNNGV. This chain's CDR3 is CASSPGLAGWGDEQYF. CDR3 DNA sequence: TGTGCCAGCAGCCCGGGACTAGCGGGATGGGGCGACGAGCAGTACTTC.

This clone occurred a few times. The rearrangement uses TRBV5-1 and TRBJ2-5; 9 bases are shared with TRBD1. Trimming removed 2 bases from V and 2 bases from J; junction bases left unmatched: 7. Germline V CDR1 and CDR2: SGHRS, YFSETQ. The CDR3 length is 16 residues. CDR3 coding DNA: TGCGCCAGCAGCTTTAATGACAGGGGGAATCAAGAGACCCAGTACTTC. Its protein product is CASSFNDRGNQETQYF.

This clone is a singleton in its sample. Written as DNA, the CDR3 is TGCGCCAGCAGCCAAGTTGGGACAGGTACAGATGAGCAGTTCTTC. Amino acids: CASSQVGTGTDEQFF. The chain links TRBV4-1 to TRBJ2-1; 8 bases are shared with TRBD1. The CDR3 has 15 amino acids. Germline V CDR1 and CDR2: MGHRA, YSYEKL. The V and J ends lost 1 base and 8 bases, in that order; junction bases with no gene match: 7.

The chain uses TRBV6-1 and TRBJ2-1; tentative D call: TRBD2 (6 bases). The germline V gene encodes CDR1 MNHNS and CDR2 SASEGT. V was trimmed by 2 bases and J by 4 bases, leaving 15 bases between them. CDR3 length equals 16 residues. The CDR3 sequence: CASSESGTPYYNEQFF. The CDR3 bases are TGTGCCAGCAGTGAATCTGGGACTCCTTATTACAATGAGCAGTTCTTC.

The rearrangement uses TRBV7-8 and TRBJ2-1; a weak D match, TRBD2 (6 bases). Deletions cut 3 bases from V and 0 bases from J, with 9 bases between. Germline V gives CDR1 SGHVS, CDR2 FQNEAQ. The length of the CDR3 is 15 residues. CDR3 nucleotide sequence: TGTGCCAGCAGCTTCGCGGGAAGCTCCTACAATGAGCAGTTCTTC. It encodes CASSFAGSSYNEQFF.

The V gene is TRBV28, the J gene TRBJ1-1, with 7 bases fitting TRBD1. Germline loops: CDR1 MDHEN, CDR2 SYDVKM. The CDR3 is 13 residues long. V trimming: 5 bases; J trimming: 7 bases; junction bases outside the gene matches: 7. The CDR3 region is CASSTRQGLEAFF. In nucleotides, the CDR3 is TGTGCCAGCAGTACCCGACAGGGCCTTGAAGCTTTCTTT.

This clone has just one count. The gene calls are TRBV19 and TRBJ2-7; 10 bases are a match to TRBD1. Germline V CDR1 and CDR2: LNHDA, SQIVND (reference sequence). The CDR3 is 15 residues long. The junction had 9 bases not matched to a gene; V was cut back by 5 bases and J by 5 bases. CDR3 sequence (DNA): TGTGCCAGTAGTCATACCCGGGACAGGGGCGACGAGCAGTACTTC. This translates into CASSHTRDRGDEQYF.

The chain links TRBV4-2 to TRBJ2-1, with TRBD1 matching 9 bases. Germline trimming cut 0 bases from V and 6 bases from J; bases unmatched to any gene: 3. This CDR3 contains 15 residues. The germline V gene encodes CDR1 LGHNA and CDR2 YNFKEQ. CDR3 bases: TGTGCCAGCAGCCAAGATACAGGGGGCTTCAATGAGCAGTTCTTC. This codes for CASSQDTGGFNEQFF.

This chain uses TRBV7-8 with TRBJ2-1, with D unclear. The germline CDR1 and CDR2 sequences are SGHVS and FQNEAQ. V lost 5 bases to trimming and J lost 0 bases, with 20 bases between them. CDR3 length equals 18 residues. The CDR3 protein is CASSPGRLVAGSYNEQFF. The CDR3 nucleotides are TGTGCCAGCAGCCCCGGACGCCTGGTAGCTGGCTCCTACAATGAGCAGTTCTTC.

The chain employs TRBV19 and TRBJ2-1; D is perhaps TRBD1 (5 bases). The CDR3 has 13 amino acids. Germline CDR1 LNHDA, CDR2 SQIVND (reference sequence). V dropped 6 bases and J dropped 4 bases, with 10 bases sitting between them. The CDR3 loop is CASSRGQYNEQFF. The DNA for the CDR3 is TGTGCCAGTAGCCGTGGACAATACAATGAGCAGTTCTTC.

This clone qualifies as medium-sized. This chain uses TRBV4-2 with TRBJ2-1; TRBD2 might be the D (6 bases). Germline-derived CDR1 and CDR2 are LGHNA and YNFKEQ. The CDR3 length is 18 residues. The V and J ends lost 0 bases and 10 bases respectively, with 25 bases between them. The CDR3 loop is CASSQDPGGRPRRSEQFF. The CDR3 DNA reads as TGTGCCAGCAGCCAAGATCCCGGGGGACGCCCCAGAAGGAGCGAGCAGTTCTTC.